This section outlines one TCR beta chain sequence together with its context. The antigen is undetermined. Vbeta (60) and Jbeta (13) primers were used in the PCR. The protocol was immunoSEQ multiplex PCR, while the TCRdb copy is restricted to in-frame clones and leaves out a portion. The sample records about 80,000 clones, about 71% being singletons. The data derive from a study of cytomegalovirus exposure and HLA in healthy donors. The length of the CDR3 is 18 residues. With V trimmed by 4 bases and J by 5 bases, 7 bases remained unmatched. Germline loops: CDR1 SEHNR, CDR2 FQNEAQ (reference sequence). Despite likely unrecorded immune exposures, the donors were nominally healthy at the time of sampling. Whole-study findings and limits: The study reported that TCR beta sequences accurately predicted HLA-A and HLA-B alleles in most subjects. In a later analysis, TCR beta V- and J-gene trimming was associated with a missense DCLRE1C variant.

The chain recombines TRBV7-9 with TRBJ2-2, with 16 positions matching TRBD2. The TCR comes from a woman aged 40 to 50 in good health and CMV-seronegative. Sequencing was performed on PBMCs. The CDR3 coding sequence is TGTGCCAGCAGCTCTCCCGGGACTAGCGGGAGGGGAACCGGGGAGCTGTTTTTT. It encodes CASSSPGTSGRGTGELFF. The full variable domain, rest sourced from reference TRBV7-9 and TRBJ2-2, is DTGVSQNPRHKITKRGQNVTFRCDPISEHNRLYWYRQTLGQGPEFLTYFQNEAQLEKSRLLSDRFSAERPKGSFSTLEIQRTEQGDSAMYLCASSSPGTSGRGTGELFFGEGSRLTVL.